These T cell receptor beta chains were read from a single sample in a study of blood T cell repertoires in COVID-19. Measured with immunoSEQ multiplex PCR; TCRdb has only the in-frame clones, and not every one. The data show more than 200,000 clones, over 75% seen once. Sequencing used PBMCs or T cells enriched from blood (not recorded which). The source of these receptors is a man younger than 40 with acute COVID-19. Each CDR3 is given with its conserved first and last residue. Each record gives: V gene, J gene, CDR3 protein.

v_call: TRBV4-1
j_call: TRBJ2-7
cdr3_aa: CASSPSMLSYEQYF

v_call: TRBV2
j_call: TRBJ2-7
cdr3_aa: CASSEEAGGWSYEQYF

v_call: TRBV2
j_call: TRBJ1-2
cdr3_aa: CASTGTGKIGYTF

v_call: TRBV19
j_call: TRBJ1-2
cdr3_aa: CASSLEGAGGYTF

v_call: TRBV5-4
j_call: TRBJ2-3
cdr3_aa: CASSLPGQGKDTQYF

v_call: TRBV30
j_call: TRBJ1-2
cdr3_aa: CAWRAVNYGYTF

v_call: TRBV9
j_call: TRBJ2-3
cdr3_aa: CASSASGGETDTQYF

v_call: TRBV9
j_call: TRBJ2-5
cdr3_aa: CASSVGGGTQYF

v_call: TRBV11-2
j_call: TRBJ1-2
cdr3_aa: CASSFPGQGDYGYTF

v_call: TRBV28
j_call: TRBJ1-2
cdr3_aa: CASILRGLSNYGYTF

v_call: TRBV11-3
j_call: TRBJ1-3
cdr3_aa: CASSLNPPGHSGNTIYF

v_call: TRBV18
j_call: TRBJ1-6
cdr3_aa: CASSPRSGDNSPLHF

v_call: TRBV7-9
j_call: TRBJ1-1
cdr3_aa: CASSFLPGNTEAFF

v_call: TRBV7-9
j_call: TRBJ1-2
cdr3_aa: CASSHGQAYGYTF

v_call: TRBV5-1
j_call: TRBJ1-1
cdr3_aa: CASSLARDRVVNTEAFF

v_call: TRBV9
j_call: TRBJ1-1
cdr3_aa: CASSAGLMNTEAFF

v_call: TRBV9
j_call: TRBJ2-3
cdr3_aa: CASSGALVADTQYF

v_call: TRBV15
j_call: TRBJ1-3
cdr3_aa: CATSRRQGTGNTIYF

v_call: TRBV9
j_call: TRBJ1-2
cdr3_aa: CASSVGSGTRGGYTF

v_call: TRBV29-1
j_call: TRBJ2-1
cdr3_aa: CSVDEQFF

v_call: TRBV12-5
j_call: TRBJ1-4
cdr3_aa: CASGLVSGQGNEKLFF

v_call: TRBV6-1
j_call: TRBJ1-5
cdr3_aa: CASSASGTGRNQPQHF

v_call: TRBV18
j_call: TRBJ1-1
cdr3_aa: CASSPYTGGGTEAFF

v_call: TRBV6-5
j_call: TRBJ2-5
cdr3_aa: CASSGQAQETQYF

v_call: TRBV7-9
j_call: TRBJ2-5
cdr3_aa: CASSLVGQVETQYF

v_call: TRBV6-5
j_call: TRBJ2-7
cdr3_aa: CASSSTGAFYEQYF

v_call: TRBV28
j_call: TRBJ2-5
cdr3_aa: CASSFSDRETQYF

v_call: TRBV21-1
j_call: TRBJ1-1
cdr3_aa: CASTTVRGRTEAFF

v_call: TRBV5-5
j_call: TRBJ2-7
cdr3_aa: CASSLSGYEQYF

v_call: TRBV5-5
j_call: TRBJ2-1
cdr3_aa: CASSPGQGAYNEQFF

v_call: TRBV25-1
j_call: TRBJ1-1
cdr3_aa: CASRKDRGLLAFF

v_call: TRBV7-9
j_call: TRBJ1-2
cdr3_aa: CASSLPGEYGYTF

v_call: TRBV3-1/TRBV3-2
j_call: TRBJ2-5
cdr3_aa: CASISGGRTRQETQYF

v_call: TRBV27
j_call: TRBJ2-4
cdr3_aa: CASSTTGIAKNIQYF

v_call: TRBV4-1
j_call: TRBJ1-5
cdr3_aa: CASSQDSGGSNQPQHF

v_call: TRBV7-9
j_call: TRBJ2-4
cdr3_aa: CASSSGGQLSIAKNIQYF

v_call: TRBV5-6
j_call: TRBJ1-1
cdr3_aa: CASSDNRGSEAFF

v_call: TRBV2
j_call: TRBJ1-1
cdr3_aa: CASSEASAFF

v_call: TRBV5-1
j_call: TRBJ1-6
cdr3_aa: CASSSGQGPSPLHF

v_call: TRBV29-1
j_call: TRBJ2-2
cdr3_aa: CSVLSGELFF

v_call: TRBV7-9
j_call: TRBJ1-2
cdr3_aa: CASSNRADGYTF

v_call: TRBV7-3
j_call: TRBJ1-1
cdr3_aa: CASSLETGTEAFF

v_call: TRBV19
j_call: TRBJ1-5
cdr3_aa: CASDQGFSNQPQHF

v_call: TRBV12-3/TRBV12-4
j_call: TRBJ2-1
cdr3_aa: CASSFGSADEQFF

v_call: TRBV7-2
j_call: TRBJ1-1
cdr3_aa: CASRKERGGMNTEAFF

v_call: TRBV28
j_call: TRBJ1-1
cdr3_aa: CASSLFTRDTEAFF

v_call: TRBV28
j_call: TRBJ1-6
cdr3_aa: CASSLPGGTYNSPLHF

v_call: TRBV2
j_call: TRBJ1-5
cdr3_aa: CASSRVRDRGPYSNQPQHF

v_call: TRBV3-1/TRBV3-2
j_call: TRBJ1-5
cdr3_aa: CASSRAGGGQPQHF

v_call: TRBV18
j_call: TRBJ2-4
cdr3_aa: CASSPRTGGLAKNIQYF